This record concerns one TCR beta chain sequence. No antigen is known for it. Multiplex PCR with BIOMED2 TRB-A/B primer pools amplified TRB rearrangements. MiXCR, applied by TCRdb to the multiplex PCR reads, yields one record per CDR3 protein. The sample carries thousands of distinct CDR3 sequences, about 26% recorded once. TRB was amplified from around 230-520 ng of blood genomic DNA. The data were taken from a study of T and B cells in COVID-19 patients. Study overall: Blood was sampled from COVID-19 patients who were either actively infected or recovered. General study points: CD4+, regulatory T cell, CD8+ and sorted SARS-CoV-2-responsive or tetramer+ T cells were not yet sequenced.

This CDR3 has 14 residues. The ends were cut back, 5 bases at V and 4 bases at J, with 12 bases in the middle. Germline V gene data show CDR1 as SGHTA and CDR2 as FQGNSA. This clonotype originated in a human donor who had recovered from COVID-19. The V call is TRBV7-2, the J call TRBJ1-5, with D possibly matching TRBD1 (5 bases). The sample consisted of blood. In DNA form, the CDR3 reads TGTGCCAGCAGCCGGGGGGGGGGGAATCAGCCCCAGCATTTT. As protein: CASSRGGGNQPQHF.